This TCR beta chain was obtained from a study of blood T cells in healthy people across ages. Across the whole study: Capture by template switching was about one barcoded beta molecule per two T cells. Findings and limits, study-wide: Roughly linear age-related decline in beta diversity appeared, significant by age 40. Diversity estimates drawn from one million T cells were deemed underestimates. Versus aged donors, long-lived donors had higher diversity and more naive CD4+ cells.

Germline V gene data show CDR1 as SQVTM and CDR2 as ANQGSEA. The CDR3 has 14 residues. V lost 4 bases to trimming and J lost 2 bases, with 13 bases between them. A sample-barcoded 5' primer and a J-beta primer mix were used in a second PCR of roughly 7 to 12 cycles. Via MiXCR, TCRdb re-called the 5' RACE reads, giving one row per CDR3 protein. This table holds about 1.7 million distinct CDR3 sequences, 28% found once. About this clonotype itself: What it binds is unknown.

This TCR derives from a woman aged 25-40 years in good health. Sequenced material: blood. The rearrangement uses TRBV29-1 and TRBJ2-3; tentatively, D is TRBD1 (6 bases). The CDR3 sequence: CSVGTGTYTDTQYF. The CDR3 DNA reads TGCAGCGTTGGGACTGGGACATACACAGATACGCAGTATTTT.